The clone carrying this T cell receptor beta chain has at least ten counts. This entry is derived from a study of T cells after posttransplantation cyclophosphamide. TCRdb's table, derived via immunoSEQ multiplex PCR, lists solely in-frame clones and lacks some. Recorded here are tens of thousands of clones, with no singletons, and the ten leading clones hold 2% to 3%. This CDR3 region has 13 residues. V was shortened by 3 bases and J by 9 bases, with 12 bases between the two germline ends. Germline V CDR1 and CDR2: SNHLY, FYNNEI. The source is a man in his forties or fifties in good health, CMV-negative, and a related stem cell transplant donor. The V gene is TRBV2, the J gene TRBJ2-1, with D perhaps TRBD2 (6 bases). Sample: PBMCs. The CDR3 DNA is TGTGCCAGCAGTGACCCACCTAGCGTTGAGCAGTTCTTC. Residues: CASSDPPSVEQFF.